This T cell receptor (beta chain) originates from a study of response to subunit inactivated influenza vaccine. Points from the study as a whole: Researchers suggested that each seasonal influenza vaccination recruits few new T cells.

Of note for this clonotype: What it recognizes is unknown.

TCRdb independently ran MiXCR on the RT-PCR reads; one entry per CDR3 protein. The profile shows around 190,000 distinct CDR3 sequences, roughly 8.7% of them singletons. CDR1 and CDR2 (germline): MNHEY, SVGEGT. The V end lost 10 bases, the J end lost 0 bases, and 12 bases lay between the germline ends. The CDR3 runs to 13 residues. This clonotype was sampled from a man aged 45 to 65 who received an inactivated influenza vaccine. This chain links TRBV6-2 or TRBV6-3 with TRBJ1-2; D is possibly TRBD1 (6 bases). Specimen: non-naive T cells sorted from PBMCs, collected on the day of vaccination. Here the CDR3 reads CATRDTSNYGYTF. CDR3 bases: TGTGCCACCCGGGACACATCTAACTATGGCTACACCTTC.